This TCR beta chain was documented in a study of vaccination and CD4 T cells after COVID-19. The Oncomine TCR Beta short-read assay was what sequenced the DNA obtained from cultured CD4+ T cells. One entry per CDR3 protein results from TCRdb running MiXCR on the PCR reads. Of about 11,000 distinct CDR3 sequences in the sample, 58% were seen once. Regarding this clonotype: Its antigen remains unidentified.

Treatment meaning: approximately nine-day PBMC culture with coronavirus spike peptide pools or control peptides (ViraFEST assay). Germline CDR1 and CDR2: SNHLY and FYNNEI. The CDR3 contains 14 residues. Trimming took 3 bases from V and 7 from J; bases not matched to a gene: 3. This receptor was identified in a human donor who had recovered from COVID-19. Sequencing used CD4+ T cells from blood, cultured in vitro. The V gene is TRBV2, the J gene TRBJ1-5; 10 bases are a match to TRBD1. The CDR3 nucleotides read TGTGCCAGCAGTGACGGGGACAGGGGACAGCCCCAGCATTTT. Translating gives CASSDGDRGQPQHF.